The present T cell receptor (beta chain) was sequenced within a study of blood T cell repertoires in COVID-19. About the research overall: Acute-phase and convalescent COVID-19 samples originated in the United States, Italy and Spain. The cDNA or gDNA used as material had been derived from T cells, B-cell-depleted T cells, or PBMCs.

Trimming removed 6 bases at V and 4 bases at J, with 7 bases between. This CDR3 spans 12 amino acids. The germline gives CDR1 SNHLY, CDR2 FYNNEI. Study processing details: Amplification from reference gene primers served as the basis for estimated nucleated cell counts. Some clones are missing from TCRdb's copy, which holds only in-frame ones; the method was immunoSEQ multiplex PCR. V and J calls and clone size follow that table, whereas D and trimming were derived from the DNA. The repertoire holds tens of thousands of clones, with about nine tenths as singletons. Followed longitudinally, the Seattle patients had been enrolled during active infection.

The specimen was peripheral blood. This chain uses TRBV2 with TRBJ2-1, with a possible D match to TRBD1 (5 bases). This TCR was sampled from a woman aged 80 or over with COVID-19, enrolled during active disease. The CDR3 coding sequence is TGTGCCAGCAGACAGGTATACAATGAGCAGTTCTTC. It yields the protein CASRQVYNEQFF.